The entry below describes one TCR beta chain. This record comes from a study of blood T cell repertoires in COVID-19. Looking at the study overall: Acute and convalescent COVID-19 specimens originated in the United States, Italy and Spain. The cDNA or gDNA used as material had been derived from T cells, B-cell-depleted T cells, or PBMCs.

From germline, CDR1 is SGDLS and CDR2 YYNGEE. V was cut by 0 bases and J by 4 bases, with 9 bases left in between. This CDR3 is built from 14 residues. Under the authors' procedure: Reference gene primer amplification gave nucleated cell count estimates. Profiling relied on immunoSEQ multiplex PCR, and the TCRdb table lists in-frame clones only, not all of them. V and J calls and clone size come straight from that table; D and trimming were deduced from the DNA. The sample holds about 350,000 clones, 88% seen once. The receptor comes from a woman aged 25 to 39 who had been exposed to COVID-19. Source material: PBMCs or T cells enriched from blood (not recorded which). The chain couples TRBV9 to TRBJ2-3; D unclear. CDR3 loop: CASSVVGEADTQYF. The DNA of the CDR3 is TGTGCCAGCAGCGTAGTCGGAGAGGCAGATACGCAGTATTTT.